These 11 T cell receptor beta chains were sequenced from one sample in a study of blood T cell repertoires in COVID-19. Measured with immunoSEQ multiplex PCR; TCRdb has only the in-frame clones, and not every one. Among about 110,000 clones, about 80% were seen once, and the ten largest hold 19%. Sequenced input: peripheral blood. The receptors come from a woman aged 70-85 years with acute or convalescent COVID-19.

This rearrangement joins TRBV18 to TRBJ1-4, with 7 bases identical to TRBD1. Germline loops: CDR1 KGHSH, CDR2 LQKENI. CDR3 length equals 15 residues. The V segment lost 3 bases and the J segment 7 bases; nucleotides outside the gene matches: 8. CDR3 sequence: CASSPPGGVGEKLFF. In DNA, the CDR3 is TGTGCCAGCTCACCCCCAGGGGGTGTAGGTGAAAAACTGTTTTTT.

The genes are TRBV12-3 or TRBV12-4 and TRBJ1-1; D is ambiguous. V lost 1 base and J 6 bases, leaving 9 bases between the germline ends. CDR3 length: 13 residues. The CDR3 DNA is TGTGCCAGCAGTTTAGAGGCTCGGGCTGAAGCTTTCTTT. Residues: CASSLEARAEAFF.

The chain combines TRBV5-5 with TRBJ1-1; 7 nucleotides line up with TRBD1. Unmatched junction bases numbered 8, after V lost 2 bases and J lost 4 bases. Germline values: CDR1 SGHKS, CDR2 YYEKEE (reference sequence). The CDR3 has 15 residues. The CDR3 coding sequence is TGTGCCAGCAGCTTTGGGACAGAAAGGGGCACTGAAGCTTTCTTT. Translation gives CASSFGTERGTEAFF.

This chain uses TRBV12-3 or TRBV12-4 with TRBJ2-7, with D possibly being TRBD2 (6 bases). This CDR3 spans 12 amino acids. Trimming pared 5 bases from V and 6 bases from J, leaving 11 bases between. The CDR3 bases are TGTGCCAGCAGTCCCTGGAGGGCCGAGCAGTACTTC. It translates to CASSPWRAEQYF.

The table lists this clone with a count of one. This chain connects TRBV5-8 to TRBJ1-2, with TRBD1 matching 8 bases. This CDR3 comprises 16 residues. Trimming took 2 bases from V and 2 from J; bases not matched to a gene: 8. Germline V CDR1 and CDR2: SGHTS, YDEGEE. The CDR3 reads CASSFRSGGFNYGYTF. The CDR3 DNA sequence: TGTGCCAGCAGCTTCCGGTCAGGGGGCTTCAACTATGGCTACACCTTC.

The chain links TRBV12-5 to TRBJ1-1; no firm D call. Germline CDR1 is LGHNT and CDR2 is FRNRAP. The V and J ends lost 5 bases and 7 bases respectively, with 11 bases between them. The CDR3 covers 12 residues. The DNA for the CDR3 is TGTGCTAGTGGTCAACCCGGGGTTGAAGCTTTCTTT. This sequence encodes CASGQPGVEAFF. Based on the CDR3 plus reference TRBV12-5 and TRBJ1-1, the full variable domain is DARVTQTPRHKVTEMGQEVTMRCQPILGHNTVFWYRQTMMQGLELLAYFRNRAPLDDSGMPKDRFSAEMPDATLATLKIQPSEPRDSAVYFCASGQPGVEAFFGQGTRLTVV.

The chain links TRBV5-4 to TRBJ1-1, with a tentative D call TRBD1 (6 bases). The CDR3 sequence is 14 residues long. The germline CDR1 and CDR2 sequences are SGHNT and YYREEE (reference sequence). Deletions cut 5 bases from V and 0 bases from J, with 11 bases between. Here the CDR3 reads CASRRDTMNTEAFF. The DNA of the CDR3 is TGTGCCAGCAGACGGGACACCATGAACACTGAAGCTTTCTTT.

This clone was detected only a few times. The CDR3 DNA is TGTGCCAGCAGCTTAGGCAGTGATAATTCACCCCTCCACTTT. It specifies CASSLGSDNSPLHF. The J gene is TRBJ1-6, the V gene TRBV7-9; D is undetermined. The V gene's germline CDR1 is SEHNR and CDR2 FQNEAQ (reference sequence). Trimming pared 1 base from V and 5 bases from J, leaving 6 bases between. The CDR3 has 14 amino acids. Based on the CDR3 plus reference TRBV7-9 and TRBJ1-6, the full variable domain is DTGVSQNPRHKITKRGQNVTFRCDPISEHNRLYWYRQTLGQGPEFLTYFQNEAQLEKSRLLSDRFSAERPKGSFSTLEIQRTEQGDSAMYLCASSLGSDNSPLHFGNGTRLTVT.

The CDR3 DNA follows: TGTGCCACCAGCAGAGCCGGGTTGGGCACCGGGGAGCTGTTTTTT. Its translation is CATSRAGLGTGELFF. The chain is built from TRBV15 and TRBJ2-2, with no clear D. Germline assignment: CDR1 LNHNV and CDR2 YYDKDF (reference sequence). Trimming cost V 1 base and J 4 bases, with 10 bases left between them. CDR3 length: 15 residues.

This clone occurred many times. This chain links TRBV7-9 with TRBJ1-2; 7 bases match TRBD1. Per the germline V gene, CDR1 is SEHNR and CDR2 is FQNEAQ (reference sequence). The junction had 7 bases not matched to a gene; V was cut back by 3 bases and J by 3 bases. The CDR3 loop spans 15 amino acids. CDR3 protein: CASSFSGQAYYGYTF. The CDR3, as DNA: TGTGCCAGCAGCTTCAGTGGACAGGCATACTATGGCTACACCTTC.

Many counts were recorded for this clone. This chain joins TRBV29-1 and TRBJ1-2, with TRBD1 identical over 7 bases. The CDR3 totals 15 residues. V shed 2 bases, J shed 5 bases, and the junction held 11 bases outside the gene matches. Germline V gene sequence: CDR1 SQVTM, CDR2 ANQGSEA. The CDR3 DNA follows: TGCAGCGTTGAATTCTGGGGGACAGAGTTATATGGCTACACCTTC. Translation gives CSVEFWGTELYGYTF.